This TCR beta chain derives from a study of T-cell reconstitution after alpha-beta-depleted transplantation in children. Of note for this clonotype: The antigen is not known.

The CDR3 extends over 15 amino acids. The V end lost 8 bases, the J end lost 3 bases, and 17 bases lay between the germline ends. Study-wide findings and caveats: Where alpha-beta T cells came from about two months after transplant was reportedly several hundred expanded graft clones. Hyperexpanded clones declined; after one year, newly produced T cells mostly supplied diversity.

TCRbeta library construction was performed incorporating unique molecular identifiers. MiXCR, applied by TCRdb to the PCR reads, yields one record per CDR3 protein. The sample includes around 450,000 distinct CDR3 sequences, under 12% of them seen just once. The sample in question was PBMCs, obtained before TCRalphabeta/CD19-depleted stem cell transplant. The chain links TRBV12-3 or TRBV12-4 to TRBJ1-5; possible D gene TRBD1, 5 bases. The receptor was derived from a child aged 2-9 years with inherited bone marrow failure, due to receive a stem cell transplant. CDR3 bases: TGTGCCAGCCGTCCAGCGGGGCTCCTCAATCAGCCCCAGCATTTT. Translating it yields CASRPAGLLNQPQHF.